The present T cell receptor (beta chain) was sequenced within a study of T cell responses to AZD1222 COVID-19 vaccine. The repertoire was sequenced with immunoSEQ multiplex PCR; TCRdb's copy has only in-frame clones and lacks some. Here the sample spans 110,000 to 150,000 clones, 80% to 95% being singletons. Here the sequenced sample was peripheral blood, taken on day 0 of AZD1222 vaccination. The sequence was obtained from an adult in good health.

The CDR3 reads CSGAGYNEQFF. The CDR3 DNA reads TGCAGCGGTGCGGGTTACAATGAGCAGTTCTTC. This chain uses TRBV29-1 with TRBJ2-1; D is possibly TRBD2 (5 bases). The CDR3 loop spans 11 amino acids. From germline, CDR1 is SQVTM and CDR2 ANQGSEA. The V end lost 7 bases, the J end lost 4 bases, and 8 bases lay between the germline ends.